This T cell receptor beta chain came from a study of blood T cell repertoires in COVID-19. This CDR3 comprises 14 residues. J lost 6 bases, V lost 2 bases, and 1 base had no gene match. The germline V gene encodes CDR1 ENHRY and CDR2 SYGVKD. Measured with immunoSEQ multiplex PCR; TCRdb has only the in-frame clones, and not every one. This table holds over 100,000 clones, approximately 88% found once. This clonotype originated in a woman between 65 and 79 years old with acute or convalescent COVID-19. The chain has TRBV10-3 and TRBJ2-2; 9 positions match TRBD2. The specimen sequenced was peripheral blood. As DNA, the CDR3 is TGTGCCATCAGTGAGGGACTAGCGTCCGGGGAGCTGTTTTTT. Amino acids: CAISEGLASGELFF.